This TCR beta chain comes out of a study of blood T cell repertoires in COVID-19. Across the study: Acute and convalescent COVID-19 specimens originated in the United States, Italy and Spain. From T cells, B-cell-depleted T cells, or PBMCs came the material, which was cDNA or gDNA.

This clone was detected many times. The CDR3 has 15 residues. J was trimmed by 5 bases and V by 3 bases; bases with no gene match: 5. Germline assignment: CDR1 KGHSH and CDR2 LQKENI. In the original analysis: Amplification of reference gene primers was used by the study to estimate nucleated cell counts. Libraries were prepared by immunoSEQ multiplex PCR; TCRdb keeps only in-frame clonotypes and omits some of them. That table furnishes V, J and clone size, whereas the DNA furnished D and trimming. The sample records some 140,000 clones, 81% being singletons. V usage is TRBV18 and J usage is TRBJ2-2, with TRBD1 matching 8 bases. Sequences were obtained from peripheral blood. This clonotype was obtained from a woman aged 55 to 70 with active or convalescent COVID-19. CDR3 protein: CASSPSDRATGELFF. CDR3 DNA sequence: TGTGCCAGCTCACCTTCGGACAGGGCGACCGGGGAGCTGTTTTTT.